The subject of this entry is one TCR beta chain. The antigen is undetermined. The sample comes from a study of T cells expressing NK-cell markers. Across the study: Researchers got TCR beta repertoires out of sorted CD3+CD56+NKG2C+, CD3+CD56+NKG2C- and CD3+CD56-NKG2C+ T cells. Seven sequenced donors out of eight were HCMV-seropositive, one seronegative.

Generation of TCR beta cDNA was performed by 5'RACE template switching incorporating UMIs. TCRdb re-called the 5' RACE reads; every CDR3 protein appears as one record, without DNA. Seen in this sample are roughly 450,000 distinct CDR3 sequences; the ten most common clones hold around 1.4%. Study results and limitations: Topping the CD3+CD56-NKG2C+ fraction as well were these clonotypes, in a few donors.

CDR1 and CDR2 from the germline V gene are ENHRY and SYGVKD. The CDR3 contains 15 residues. The chain employs TRBV10-3 and TRBJ2-2; TCRdb's D call, TRBD1, is unchecked because there is no DNA. What was sequenced was blood T cells: a sorted CD56 or NKG2C T cell subset, CD4+ or CD8+ T cells, or bulk PBMC T cells (not recorded which). The TCR was taken from a woman aged 45 to 65 in good health. The CDR3 region is CATGTGGANTGELFF.